Following are 22 T cell receptor beta chains from one sample sequenced in a study of shared clonotypes between healthy human individuals. Produced via immunoSEQ multiplex PCR; TCRdb's table is partial and in-frame only. In the table there are more than 450,000 clones, 79% of which are singletons. The sequenced material came from PBMCs. These receptors all stem from a woman aged 40 to 49 in good health. Some clones in this sample may be carry-over from other donors' samples.

The V and J genes are TRBV9 and TRBJ2-1; 13 nucleotides agree with TRBD2. The germline V gene has CDR1 SGDLS and CDR2 YYNGEE. This CDR3 has 17 amino acids. The V gene end was trimmed by 0 bases and the J gene end by 3 bases; junction bases not matched to a gene: 3. As DNA, the CDR3 is TGTGCCAGCAGCGTAGGACTAGCGGGAGGAAGCTACAATGAGCAGTTCTTC. Amino acids: CASSVGLAGGSYNEQFF.

This clone was detected only once. The genes are TRBV18 and TRBJ2-3; D gene ambiguous. This CDR3 contains 16 residues. The V and J ends lost 0 bases and 3 bases respectively, with 13 bases between them. Germline assignment: CDR1 KGHSH and CDR2 LQKENI. The CDR3 sequence is CASSPPGEMWTDTQYF. The CDR3 DNA reads as TGTGCCAGCTCACCACCAGGAGAGATGTGGACAGATACGCAGTATTTT.

This clone was seen once. The chain links TRBV5-5 to TRBJ1-4; the D is unclear. Trimming stripped 0 bases from V and 5 bases from J, with 8 bases between. The CDR3 totals 14 residues. Per the germline V gene, CDR1 is SGHKS and CDR2 is YYEKEE (reference sequence). This chain's CDR3 is CASSLEWVNEKLFF. The CDR3, as DNA: TGTGCCAGCAGCTTGGAATGGGTGAATGAAAAACTGTTTTTT. Complete variable domain (other parts from reference TRBV5-5 and TRBJ1-4): DAGVTQSPTHLIKTRGQQVTLRCSPISGHKSVSWYQQVLGQGPQFIFQYYEKEERGRGNFPDRFSARQFPNYSSELNVNALLLGDSALYLCASSLEWVNEKLFFGSGTQLSVL.

This chain links TRBV11-2 with TRBJ2-2; D perhaps matches TRBD2 (6 bases). Germline V gives CDR1 SGHAT, CDR2 FQNNGV. With 10 bases removed from V and 4 bases from J, the gap between germline ends came to 13 bases. The CDR3 consists of 13 residues. For the CDR3, the DNA is TGTGCCACCCAGTCGACTAGCACCGGGGAGCTGTTTTTT. Its translation: CATQSTSTGELFF.

This clone was found once. DNA of the CDR3: TGTGCCAGCAGAGCGAGACAGGGGGCCACTGAAGCTTTCTTT. It yields the protein CASRARQGATEAFF. The gene calls are TRBV28 and TRBJ1-1; 10 bases match TRBD1. V dropped 6 bases and J dropped 4; count of bases not matched to a gene: 5. The CDR3 loop spans 14 amino acids. The V gene's germline CDR1 is MDHEN and CDR2 SYDVKM. Together with reference TRBV28 and TRBJ1-1, the CDR3 gives the full variable domain: DVKVTQSSRYLVKRTGEKVFLECVQDMDHENMFWYRQDPGLGLRLIYFSYDVKMKEKGDIPEGYSVSREKKERFSLILESASTNQTSMYLCASRARQGATEAFFGQGTRLTVV.

The rearrangement uses TRBV5-4 and TRBJ2-1; 9 bases fit TRBD2. The junction had 10 bases not matched to a gene; V was cut back by 10 bases and J by 5 bases. The CDR3 is made up of 14 amino acids. Germline V gene lookup returns CDR1 SGHNT and CDR2 YYREEE (reference sequence). CDR3 nucleotide sequence: TGTGCCTCGTTTCTAGCGGGAAATCACAATGAGCAGTTCTTC. Translated, it gives CASFLAGNHNEQFF.

V gene TRBV19 combines with J gene TRBJ2-5; 9 nucleotides agree with TRBD1. The CDR3 runs to 15 residues. CDR1 LNHDA and CDR2 SQIVND come from the germline V gene (reference sequence). Unmatched junction bases numbered 10, after V lost 6 bases and J lost 5 bases. The CDR3 bases are TGTGCCAGTAGCTCGCCGGACAGGGGAGACGAGACCCAGTACTTC. It encodes CASSSPDRGDETQYF.

The chain links TRBV15 to TRBJ2-7; tentatively, D is TRBD1 or TRBD2 (6 bases each). V gave up 1 base and J gave up 1 base, with 8 bases separating them. In germline, CDR1 is LNHNV, CDR2 YYDKDF (reference sequence). The CDR3 covers 14 residues. CDR3 sequence: CATSRGGASYEQYF. Here the CDR3 DNA reads TGTGCCACCAGCAGAGGGGGGGCGTCCTACGAGCAGTACTTC.

The genes are TRBV6-5 and TRBJ2-1; 7 positions agree with TRBD2. The CDR3 runs to 13 residues. V trimming: 8 bases; J trimming: 4 bases; junction bases outside the gene matches: 5. Germline lookup yields CDR1 MNHEY and CDR2 SVGAGI. CDR3 loop: CASGLADYNEQFF. The CDR3 DNA reads TGTGCCAGCGGCCTAGCGGATTACAATGAGCAGTTCTTC.

This chain's CDR3 is CASSAQGRGDYNEQFF. In DNA form, the CDR3 reads TGTGCCAGCAGTGCCCAAGGCAGGGGCGACTACAATGAGCAGTTCTTC. The rearrangement links TRBV27 to TRBJ2-1; D is possibly TRBD1 (6 bases). V gave up 5 bases and J gave up 3 bases, with 17 bases separating them. CDR3 length: 16 residues. Germline CDR1 reads MNHEY; CDR2 reads SMNVEV (reference sequence).

The chain employs TRBV5-1 and TRBJ2-3; TRBD1 matches at 8 bases. Germline V CDR1 and CDR2: SGHRS, YFSETQ. The CDR3 sequence is 15 residues long. The V segment lost 4 bases and the J segment 1 base; nucleotides outside the gene matches: 5. Written as DNA, the CDR3 is TGCGCCAGCAGCGGACAGGGCTTGGGCACAGATACGCAGTATTTT. Residues: CASSGQGLGTDTQYF.

J is TRBJ2-7 and V is TRBV5-1; a possible D gene is TRBD1 (6 bases). CDR3 length equals 16 residues. The V gene lost 6 bases and the J gene lost 0 bases, with 19 bases spanning the gap. Germline CDR1 is SGHRS and CDR2 is YFSETQ. CDR3 bases: TGCGCCAGCATTAAAGGACAGCCCTTACTCTCCTACGAGCAGTACTTC. The encoded protein is CASIKGQPLLSYEQYF.

The chain combines TRBV15 with TRBJ2-5, with 7 bases fitting TRBD2. CDR1 and CDR2 (germline): LNHNV, YYDKDF (reference sequence). V lost 2 bases and J lost 4; bases outside the gene matches: 13. The CDR3 covers 17 residues. The DNA of the CDR3 is TGTGCCACCAGCAGACCCTCCAGACCCGGGGAGGGAGAGACCCAGTACTTC. Protein: CATSRPSRPGEGETQYF.

This rearrangement joins TRBV5-4 to TRBJ1-1; D uncertain. Trimming took 0 bases from V and 3 from J, leaving 9 bases between them. The CDR3 runs 14 residues. The germline CDR1 and CDR2 sequences are SGHNT and YYREEE (reference sequence). The CDR3 region is CASSLAGGDTEAFF. CDR3 DNA: TGTGCCAGCAGCTTGGCCGGCGGCGACACTGAAGCTTTCTTT.

The CDR3 sequence is CSVTQGAGNQPQHF. In DNA form, the CDR3 reads TGCAGCGTCACACAGGGGGCAGGGAATCAGCCCCAGCATTTT. The chain combines TRBV29-1 with TRBJ1-5, with 9 bases aligning to TRBD1. Unmatched junction bases numbered 7, after V lost 6 bases and J lost 4 bases. Germline CDR1 and CDR2: SQVTM and ANQGSEA. This CDR3 comprises 14 residues.

The chain has TRBV27 and TRBJ1-5, with D perhaps matching TRBD1 (5 bases). The CDR3 length is 14 residues. V was shortened by 6 bases and J by 6 bases, with 15 bases between the two germline ends. Per germline, CDR1 MNHEY and CDR2 SMNVEV (reference sequence). DNA for the CDR3: TGTGCCAGCAGCCCGGGGGGGGAGGCTCAGCCCCAGCATTTT. Residues: CASSPGGEAQPQHF.

The rearrangement links TRBV19 to TRBJ1-2; no clear D gene. Germline assignment: CDR1 LNHDA and CDR2 SQIVND (reference sequence). V lost 3 bases to trimming and J lost 5 bases, with 19 bases between them. The CDR3 runs 16 residues. CDR3: CASSMEHGQPGYGYTF. In DNA form, the CDR3 reads TGTGCCAGTAGTATGGAACACGGGCAGCCGGGGTATGGCTACACCTTC.

The chain recombines TRBV2 with TRBJ2-1, with TRBD1 identical over 7 bases. The CDR3 length is 14 residues. Germline CDR1 is SNHLY and CDR2 is FYNNEI. With V trimmed by 6 bases and J by 4 bases, 6 bases remained unmatched. CDR3 nucleotides: TGTGCCAGCAGAACGGGACAGCCGTACAATGAGCAGTTCTTC. Its translation is CASRTGQPYNEQFF.

This clone was seen only once. The genes are TRBV15 and TRBJ1-2; 9 bases are shared with TRBD1. This CDR3 spans 14 amino acids. The trim removed 1 base at V and 7 bases at J, leaving 4 bases unmatched. Germline values: CDR1 LNHNV, CDR2 YYDKDF (reference sequence). The CDR3, as DNA: TGTGCCACCAGCAGAGTCCGGACAGGGGCTGGCTACACCTTC. Its protein is CATSRVRTGAGYTF.

This chain connects TRBV7-3 to TRBJ2-1, with 10 bases identical to TRBD2. This CDR3 has 15 residues. J was trimmed by 8 bases and V by 2 bases; bases with no gene match: 6. From germline, CDR1 is SGHTA and CDR2 FQGTGA. The CDR3: CASSLASGSRDEQFF. The CDR3 DNA follows: TGTGCCAGCAGCTTAGCTAGCGGGAGTAGGGATGAGCAGTTCTTC.

V gene TRBV19 combines with J gene TRBJ2-2; D gene uncertain. Germline V CDR1 and CDR2: LNHDA, SQIVND (reference sequence). V lost 5 bases and J lost 4, with 11 bases in between. This CDR3 has 14 residues. CDR3 sequence (DNA): TGTGCCAGTAGTGACCGGGTCTCCACCGGGGAGCTGTTTTTT. This encodes CASSDRVSTGELFF.

This clone was counted ten times or more. This specimen includes other DNA sequences encoding the same CDR3. The rearrangement joins TRBV4-3 to TRBJ2-1; 11 nucleotides match TRBD2. Germline V gene data show CDR1 as LGHNA and CDR2 as YSLEER. The junction had 5 bases not matched to a gene; V was cut back by 0 bases and J by 10 bases. The CDR3 spans 15 residues. The chain's CDR3 is CASSQELAGVGEQFF. The CDR3 bases are TGCGCCAGCAGCCAAGAACTAGCGGGAGTCGGGGAGCAGTTCTTC.